The sample holds many counts of the clone carrying this T cell receptor (beta chain). The TCR beta CDR3 regions underwent amplification using RNA transcripts as the source. Using the HTBI primer set, a first-round RT-PCR was run on the TCR CDR3. MiXCR, run by TCRdb on the multiplex PCR reads, gives a single entry per CDR3 protein. The sample lists under 750,000 distinct CDR3 sequences, about 19% occurring once. The germline CDR1 and CDR2 sequences are SQVTM and ANQGSEA. V was cut by 3 bases and J by 5 bases, with 17 bases left in between. The CDR3 is made up of 15 amino acids. The sample comes from a study of T cells in Graves' hyperthyroidism and ophthalmopathy.

This clonotype was obtained from a woman in her forties or fifties with Graves' hyperthyroidism that later progressed to Graves' ophthalmopathy. Specimen: blood. The J gene is TRBJ2-1, the V gene TRBV29-1; D unclear. The CDR3 DNA is TGCAGCGTTGATAATGCCGAGGCGGAAGACAATGAGCAGTTCTTC. Its protein product is CSVDNAEAEDNEQFF.